The 30 T cell receptor beta chains in this list originate from one sample, sequenced in a study of blood T cell repertoires in COVID-19. Only in-frame clones appear in the TCRdb table, and some are missing; sequencing was by immunoSEQ multiplex PCR. The table lists around 150,000 clones, roughly 90% of them singletons, with 2.5% to 3% in the top ten. The sequenced material came from peripheral blood. The receptor source for this set is a human donor with COVID-19, enrolled during active disease. The donor label of this sample is uncertain.

V and J are TRBV5-8 and TRBJ1-5; 7 bases match TRBD1. This CDR3 has 15 residues. Germline trimming cut 0 bases from V and 1 base from J; bases unmatched to any gene: 1. Germline lookup yields CDR1 SGHTS and CDR2 YDEGEE. The CDR3 protein is CASSLETGSNQPQHF. CDR3 bases: TGTGCCAGCAGCTTGGAGACAGGGAGCAATCAGCCCCAGCATTTT.

The table lists this clone with a count of one. The chain carries TRBV5-8 and TRBJ2-1; D possibly corresponds to TRBD2 (6 bases). Trimming cost V 0 bases and J 4 bases, with 20 bases left between them. Looked up from germline, CDR1 is SGHTS and CDR2 is YDEGEE. The CDR3 is made up of 18 amino acids. CDR3 loop: CASSLVGFDSGHYNEQFF. The DNA of the CDR3 is TGTGCCAGCAGCTTGGTGGGATTTGATAGCGGCCATTACAATGAGCAGTTCTTC.

In this sample, this clone turned up once. The chain carries TRBV10-3 and TRBJ2-3; tentative D call: TRBD2 (7 bases). V lost 8 bases and J 0 bases, leaving 12 bases between the germline ends. Germline assignment: CDR1 ENHRY and CDR2 SYGVKD. This CDR3 is 14 amino acids long. In DNA form, the CDR3 reads TGTGCCATCGGGGGGGGCAGGAGCACAGATACGCAGTATTTT. This sequence encodes CAIGGGRSTDTQYF.

A word on this clone: The sample has other DNA sequences that encode this CDR3 too. The chain combines TRBV12-3 or TRBV12-4 with TRBJ2-7, with D maybe TRBD2 (5 bases). This CDR3 spans 12 amino acids. With 5 bases removed from V and 3 bases from J, the gap between germline ends came to 8 bases. CDR3 sequence: CASSRGNYEQYF. The DNA for the CDR3 is TGTGCCAGCAGTCGAGGGAACTACGAGCAGTACTTC.

The V gene is TRBV27, the J gene TRBJ1-2; D unresolved. There are 14 residues in the CDR3. V shed 2 bases and J shed 5 bases, with 12 bases lying between them. Germline CDR1 and CDR2: MNHEY and SMNVEV (reference sequence). The CDR3, as DNA: TGTGCCAGCAGTTTACGATCGGGTTGGTATGGCTACACCTTC. This encodes CASSLRSGWYGYTF.

The table lists this clone with a few counts. At the DNA level, this CDR3 is encoded by other sequences in the same sample as well. The chain uses TRBV6-5 and TRBJ1-1; the D is unclear. Germline loops: CDR1 MNHEY, CDR2 SVGAGI. The CDR3 length is 13 residues. The V gene lost 2 bases and the J gene lost 1 base, with 5 bases spanning the gap. The CDR3 is CASSYEGNTEAFF. CDR3 sequence (DNA): TGTGCCAGCAGTTACGAGGGGAACACTGAAGCTTTCTTT.

This chain uses TRBV6-2 or TRBV6-3 with TRBJ2-3; 10 bases align to TRBD2. CDR1 and CDR2 (germline): MNHEY, SVGEGT. The J segment lost 3 bases and the V segment lost 0 bases, leaving 9 bases of the junction unmatched. This CDR3 is built from 18 residues. The CDR3 region has the DNA TGTGCCAGCAGTTACTCCCCCTTAGCGGGAGGTGGGACAGATACGCAGTATTTT. Translation: CASSYSPLAGGGTDTQYF.

This chain joins TRBV3-1 (or the pseudogene TRBV3-2) and TRBJ2-5; 9 nucleotides agree with TRBD2. Germline-derived CDR1 and CDR2 are LGHDT and YNNKEL (reference sequence). V trimming: 0 bases; J trimming: 5 bases; junction bases outside the gene matches: 7. CDR3 length equals 16 residues. This CDR3 is CASSQDRLAGGETQYF. The CDR3 coding sequence is TGTGCCAGCAGCCAAGACCGATTGGCGGGGGGGGAGACCCAGTACTTC.

This rearrangement joins TRBV12-3 or TRBV12-4 to TRBJ2-7; D is possibly TRBD2 (5 bases). CDR3 length: 12 amino acids. Trimming removed 5 bases at V and 3 bases at J, with 8 bases between. The CDR3 DNA follows: TGTGCCAGCAGTCTCACTAGCTACGAGCAGTACTTC. Protein: CASSLTSYEQYF.

The chain uses TRBV3-1 (or the pseudogene TRBV3-2) and TRBJ2-7, with D tentatively TRBD2 (5 bases). Germline V gene sequence: CDR1 LGHDT, CDR2 YNNKEL (reference sequence). Trimming took off 5 bases at V and 5 bases at J, with 10 bases between the two ends. The CDR3 length is 12 residues. The CDR3: CASSTRGDEQYF. Written as DNA, the CDR3 is TGTGCCAGCAGCACCCGGGGTGACGAGCAGTACTTC.

Turning to this clone: This sample also contains other DNA sequences that code for the same CDR3. V gene TRBV5-1 combines with J gene TRBJ1-1; D gene ambiguous. The CDR3 contains 14 residues. CDR1 and CDR2 (germline): SGHRS, YFSETQ. V gave up 3 bases and J gave up 4 bases, with 13 bases separating them. CDR3 amino acids: CASSYPREGTEAFF. The CDR3 bases are TGCGCCAGCAGCTACCCCCGGGAGGGCACTGAAGCTTTCTTT.

This clone was seen only once. The J gene is TRBJ1-1, the V gene TRBV2; D may be TRBD1 (6 bases). The V and J ends lost 7 bases and 6 bases respectively, with 15 bases between them. The CDR3 is 13 residues long. Germline lookup yields CDR1 SNHLY and CDR2 FYNNEI. The CDR3 DNA is TGTGCCAGCATCGAACCCAGGGGAGCTGAAGCTTTCTTT. Translated, it gives CASIEPRGAEAFF.

J is TRBJ2-1 and V is TRBV5-1, with TRBD1 identical over 10 bases. Per germline, CDR1 SGHRS and CDR2 YFSETQ. The CDR3 length is 16 residues. V lost 4 bases to trimming and J lost 10 bases; unmatched junction nucleotides: 14. CDR3 DNA sequence: TGCGCCAGCAGCCTGGTTGGGACAGGGGATCTGGGCGAGCAGTTCTTC. As protein: CASSLVGTGDLGEQFF.

The CDR3 reads CASRAGQGRDGYTF. CDR3 nucleotides: TGTGCCAGCAGGGCTGGACAGGGGAGGGATGGCTACACCTTC. The chain uses TRBV2 and TRBJ1-2; 9 positions agree with TRBD1. Germline V gene lookup returns CDR1 SNHLY and CDR2 FYNNEI. The CDR3 extends over 14 amino acids. V lost 6 bases and J lost 6; bases outside the gene matches: 8.

The chain couples TRBV6-5 to TRBJ2-3; unclear D gene. This CDR3 has 13 amino acids. The germline gives CDR1 MNHEY, CDR2 SVGAGI. V was clipped by 6 bases and J by 6 bases, with 13 bases between them. CDR3 nucleotides: TGTGCCAGCAGGCTCGGCGGTTTGGATACGCAGTATTTT. Its translation is CASRLGGLDTQYF.

This clone was seen only once. The genes are TRBV6-4 and TRBJ2-7; TRBD2 might be the D (5 bases). CDR1 is MRHNA, CDR2 SNTAGT, per germline. Trimming stripped 3 bases from V and 0 bases from J, with 15 bases between. This CDR3 region has 16 residues. The CDR3 coding sequence is TGTGCCAGCAGTGATTCGAGGGTGCGAAACTCCTACGAGCAGTACTTC. Amino acid sequence: CASSDSRVRNSYEQYF.

The V gene is TRBV11-3, the J gene TRBJ1-1; D may be TRBD1 (6 bases). There are 13 residues in the CDR3. Germline-derived CDR1 and CDR2 are SGHNT and YENEEA. Trimming took off 2 bases at V and 5 bases at J, with 9 bases between the two ends. The CDR3 sequence: CASSLTGRTEAFF. CDR3 sequence (DNA): TGTGCCAGCAGCTTAACAGGGAGAACTGAAGCTTTCTTT.

This clone came up a few times. The rearrangement links TRBV29-1 to TRBJ1-1, with D possibly matching TRBD1 (5 bases). Germline assignment: CDR1 SQVTM and CDR2 ANQGSEA. The V gene lost 7 bases and the J gene lost 3 bases, with 15 bases spanning the gap. The length of the CDR3 is 13 residues. The CDR3 DNA reads as TGCAGCGGGGGGGGTCAGGGATACACTGAAGCTTTCTTT. It specifies CSGGGQGYTEAFF.

The gene calls are TRBV18 and TRBJ1-1; TRBD1 matches at 11 bases. Trimming took 4 bases from V and 3 from J; bases not matched to a gene: 1. CDR1 is KGHSH, CDR2 LQKENI, per germline. This CDR3 is 14 amino acids long. The CDR3 loop reads CASSQGQGDTEAFF. The CDR3 DNA is TGTGCCAGCTCACAGGGACAGGGGGACACTGAAGCTTTCTTT.

This clone came up once. The chain combines TRBV24-1 with TRBJ2-7; D gene ambiguous. The CDR3 sequence is 15 residues long. Germline V gene lookup returns CDR1 KGHDR and CDR2 SFDVKD. V shed 3 bases and J shed 0 bases, with 11 bases lying between them. The CDR3 nucleotides read TGTGCCACCAGTGATCCGTCCCTAGGCTCCTACGAGCAGTACTTC. This codes for CATSDPSLGSYEQYF.

The CDR3 bases are TGTGCCAGCAGTCCTCTCCTGGTTTTTGGGAGACCACTGTTTTTT. Translated: CASSPLLVFGRPLFF. The chain combines TRBV27 with TRBJ1-4; D gene unclear. The CDR3 consists of 15 residues. The V end lost 5 bases, the J end lost 13 bases, and 23 bases lay between the germline ends. Germline V gene data show CDR1 as MNHEY and CDR2 as SMNVEV (reference sequence).

V and J are TRBV7-9 and TRBJ1-6; D is possibly TRBD1 (6 bases). CDR1 and CDR2 (germline): SEHNR, FQNEAQ (reference sequence). Trimming took off 5 bases at V and 4 bases at J, with 12 bases between the two ends. The CDR3 loop spans 15 amino acids. DNA for the CDR3: TGTGCCAGCAGCGCAACACAGGGATATAATTCACCCCTCCACTTT. Its protein is CASSATQGYNSPLHF.

The genes are TRBV28 and TRBJ2-4; the match to TRBD2 covers 7 bases. V was clipped by 3 bases and J by 3 bases; unmatched bases: 14. The CDR3 consists of 18 residues. Germline assignment: CDR1 MDHEN and CDR2 SYDVKM. CDR3 in amino acids: CASSFRGGWALSKNIQYF. CDR3 DNA sequence: TGTGCCAGCAGTTTTAGGGGAGGGTGGGCCCTAAGCAAAAACATTCAGTACTTC.

The chain is built from TRBV30 and TRBJ2-7, with D tentatively TRBD2 (6 bases). The CDR3 is 12 residues long. V lost 0 bases and J 9 bases, leaving 12 bases between the germline ends. The germline CDR1 and CDR2 sequences are GTSNPN and SVGIG (reference sequence). The CDR3 protein is CAWSVEEEGQYF. The CDR3 DNA follows: TGTGCCTGGAGTGTAGAGGAGGAGGGGCAGTACTTC.

The J gene is TRBJ1-1, the V gene TRBV5-1, with D unclear. This CDR3 has 14 residues. V lost 0 bases and J lost 3, with 9 bases in between. In germline, CDR1 is SGHRS, CDR2 YFSETQ. Here the CDR3 reads CASSLATSYTEAFF. The CDR3 DNA reads as TGCGCCAGCAGCTTGGCCACATCGTACACTGAAGCTTTCTTT.

For this clone: This sample also contains other DNA sequences that code for the same CDR3. The gene calls are TRBV15 and TRBJ2-5; TRBD1 matches at 7 bases. This CDR3 spans 14 amino acids. Trimming cost V 0 bases and J 4 bases; bases outside gene matches: 2. Germline V gene sequence: CDR1 LNHNV, CDR2 YYDKDF (reference sequence). Here the CDR3 reads CATSRDRGRETQYF. In DNA, the CDR3 is TGTGCCACCAGCAGAGATAGGGGGCGAGAGACCCAGTACTTC.

This sequence joins TRBV28 and TRBJ2-1, with TRBD1 matching 11 bases. The V gene's germline CDR1 is MDHEN and CDR2 SYDVKM. J gave up 8 bases and V 2 bases, and 5 bases lay outside the gene matches. The CDR3 spans 15 residues. The CDR3 DNA sequence: TGTGCCAGCAGTTTAGGGGGACAGGGGGGAGATGAGCAGTTCTTC. Protein product: CASSLGGQGGDEQFF.

This clone was detected once. The chain couples TRBV19 to TRBJ1-5; the match to TRBD1 covers 12 bases. This CDR3 contains 15 residues. The V gene's germline CDR1 is LNHDA and CDR2 SQIVND (reference sequence). The ends lost 7 bases at V and 2 bases at J; junction bases unmatched: 3. CDR3 coding DNA: TGTGCCAGTACAGGGACAGGGGGCCGCAATCAGCCCCAGCATTTT. Its protein is CASTGTGGRNQPQHF.

The V call is TRBV11-2, the J call TRBJ2-7, with unresolved D. The germline V gene has CDR1 SGHAT and CDR2 FQNNGV. The CDR3 is made up of 12 amino acids. Between the trimmed V and J ends, which lost 6 bases and 4 bases, there was a span of 10 bases. DNA for the CDR3: TGTGCCAGCAGTCCTCAGTGGTACGAGCAGTACTTC. The encoded protein is CASSPQWYEQYF.

The J gene is TRBJ2-3, the V gene TRBV6-1, with D hard to call. The CDR3 spans 13 residues. Germline loops: CDR1 MNHNS, CDR2 SASEGT. V was shortened by 0 bases and J by 4 bases, with 5 bases between the two germline ends. CDR3: CASSEAYSDTQYF. For the CDR3, the DNA is TGTGCCAGCAGTGAAGCGTATTCAGATACGCAGTATTTT.